This T cell receptor beta chain was identified during a study of blood T cell repertoires in COVID-19 (dated by TCRdb to 2018 to 2020). In the study overall: Collaborator samples came from the United States, Italy and Spain and covered acute and convalescent phases of COVID-19. The material from the prospective study consisted of cDNA or gDNA derived from T cells, B-cell-depleted T cells, or PBMCs. The dataset comprised deeply sampled blood TCRbeta repertoires from subjects exposed to, actively infected with, or recovered from COVID-19. A freely available public database, intended as a resource for researchers studying the immune response to SARS-CoV-2, is where the repertoires were released. Samples came from the ongoing ImmuneRACE study (first 160 participants) plus 1,254 subjects from 6 global collaborators. A de-identified subject ID, COVID-19 status, age in years and sex were almost always included in the sample metadata. Where available, HLA class I and class II types were obtained from metadata supplied by the sample provider rather than from assay-based typing. Results the study describes overall, beyond this receptor: The quantity of clinical and demographic metadata differed by source and by participant and was supplied without curation.

The immunoSEQ Assay, a bias-controlled multiplex PCR, was used to amplify TCRbeta CDR3 regions from genomic DNA. The original pipeline was this. Nucleated cell counts per sample were estimated from amplification of reference gene primers within the assay. To quantify the absolute abundance of each unique TCRbeta CDR3 rearrangement, sequence reads were collapsed and filtered. For each sample, productive Simpson clonality was calculated as the square root of Simpson's diversity index over productive rearrangements. TCRdb's version of the immuneACCESS table is confined to in-frame rearrangements and falls short of the full clone set. An unresolved V gene accounts for under half of the shortfall where checked; the remainder is of unknown origin. V and J calls and clone size follow that table, whereas D and trimming were derived from the DNA. This sample lists about 320,000 clones; around nine tenths were detected once. The ten top clones hold around 2.5% of the sample.

Participants in the prospective study were enrolled through a virtual design, were aged about 18 to 100 years, and lived in 24 United States geographic areas. Cohort assignment in the prospective study relied on participant-reported clinical history from a screening survey and a study questionnaire. For ImmuneRACE Cohort 3, a participant was defined as recovered based on two consecutive negative NP/OP PCR tests, clearance by a healthcare professional, or resolution of symptoms. In the prospective study, mobile phlebotomists collected whole blood, serum and a nasopharyngeal or oropharyngeal swab from each participant. Prospective study participants could optionally give additional blood draws and questionnaires over an approximately 2-month period. Before DNA extraction, prospective study blood samples were shipped either frozen or at room temperature. The junction shows trimming of 6 bases on V and 2 bases on J, and the gene matches do not reach 7 bases of it. Including cysteine and phenylalanine, the CDR3 has 15 amino acids. The retained sequence is limited to the CDR3, 45 bases, with the frame set at the first base. The germline V gene encodes CDR1 LGHNT and CDR2 FRNRAP.

On this clone itself: This clone's antigen is unknown. No base quality values were provided; no much bigger clone lies one nucleotide off.

The specimen was PBMCs or T cells enriched from blood (not recorded which). The TCR was taken from a man in his sixties who had recovered from COVID-19. The V and J segments used are TRBV12-5 and TRBJ1-1; TRBD1 fits 9 bases in the junction. The CDR3 reads as follows: CASGGTGFRNTEAFF. The sequence in DNA is TGTGCTAGTGGGGGGACAGGGTTTCGAAACACTGAAGCTTTCTTT.